A selection of T cell receptor beta chains follows, all from one sample in a study of T cell changes during pregnancy in multiple sclerosis. The table came from immunoSEQ multiplex PCR; TCRdb's copy has only in-frame clones and leaves some out. The data show over 80,000 clones, 90% seen once. Specimen: peripheral blood, collected in the second trimester of pregnancy. The receptor source for this set is a female donor in good health, enrolled as a control in a pregnancy study. Both conserved end residues are part of each CDR3.

j_gene: TRBJ1-1
v_gene: TRBV21-1
CDR3aa: CASSIPERAPEAFF

j_gene: TRBJ2-5
v_gene: TRBV6-5
CDR3aa: CATVDRNQETQYF

j_gene: TRBJ1-1
v_gene: TRBV5-1
CDR3aa: CASSAGPDGTEAFF

j_gene: TRBJ2-5
v_gene: TRBV14
CDR3aa: CASRQRGRGETQYF

j_gene: TRBJ1-2
v_gene: TRBV13
CDR3aa: CASSLGQGIEGYTF

j_gene: TRBJ2-7
v_gene: TRBV6-1
CDR3aa: CASWVQEGSYEQYF

j_gene: TRBJ1-1
v_gene: TRBV19
CDR3aa: CASSTRGKGDGTEAFF

j_gene: TRBJ1-2
v_gene: TRBV19
CDR3aa: CASRRQGRYGYTF

j_gene: TRBJ2-7
v_gene: TRBV5-5
CDR3aa: CASSLDWGQFYEQYF

j_gene: TRBJ1-1
v_gene: TRBV27
CDR3aa: CASSLSMGRGSAEAFF

j_gene: TRBJ2-3
v_gene: TRBV5-6
CDR3aa: CASSLRDNQNTQYF

j_gene: TRBJ2-1
v_gene: TRBV7-6
CDR3aa: CASSPGLATYNEQFF

j_gene: TRBJ2-1
v_gene: TRBV28
CDR3aa: CASSLSLSEQFF

j_gene: TRBJ1-1
v_gene: TRBV28
CDR3aa: CASSLTRQGNTEAFF

j_gene: TRBJ2-1
v_gene: TRBV28
CDR3aa: CASRKGESYNEQFF

j_gene: TRBJ1-5
v_gene: TRBV4-1
CDR3aa: CASSQGRARAGNQPQHF

j_gene: TRBJ2-1
v_gene: TRBV28
CDR3aa: CASSSKAWDRLYNEQFF

j_gene: TRBJ2-3
v_gene: TRBV15
CDR3aa: CATSAGLAFDTQYF

j_gene: TRBJ2-2
v_gene: TRBV29-1
CDR3aa: CSVRSTGGDGELFF

j_gene: TRBJ2-1
v_gene: TRBV6-4
CDR3aa: CASRILGQGTHNEQFF

j_gene: TRBJ2-7
v_gene: TRBV5-6
CDR3aa: CASSRAPGAAYEQYF

j_gene: TRBJ1-5
v_gene: TRBV14
CDR3aa: CASSQGVGTAEGNQPQHF

j_gene: TRBJ2-2
v_gene: TRBV11-3
CDR3aa: CASSSPRSPGELFF

j_gene: TRBJ1-2
v_gene: TRBV11-2
CDR3aa: CASSLDDRGYGYTF

j_gene: TRBJ1-2
v_gene: TRBV5-4
CDR3aa: CASSLPGTGKVYGYTF

j_gene: TRBJ1-1
v_gene: TRBV27
CDR3aa: CASSLAPRENTEAFF

j_gene: TRBJ2-3
v_gene: TRBV27
CDR3aa: CASSSQITSGGTDTQYF

j_gene: TRBJ2-5
v_gene: TRBV27
CDR3aa: CASSLSSLETQYF

j_gene: TRBJ1-1
v_gene: TRBV25-1
CDR3aa: CASRAGNTEAFF

j_gene: TRBJ2-1
v_gene: TRBV4-2
CDR3aa: CASSQGTSSYNEQFF

j_gene: TRBJ1-1
v_gene: TRBV5-5
CDR3aa: CASSPGTLNTEAFF

j_gene: TRBJ2-5
v_gene: TRBV18
CDR3aa: CASSPPRAGGETQYF

j_gene: TRBJ1-2
v_gene: TRBV27
CDR3aa: CARAQGTYGYTF

j_gene: TRBJ2-7
v_gene: TRBV28
CDR3aa: CASSATSGYYEQYF

j_gene: TRBJ2-2
v_gene: TRBV6-5
CDR3aa: CASSTEGSNTGELFF

j_gene: TRBJ1-3
v_gene: TRBV4-2
CDR3aa: CASSQAGNTIYF

j_gene: TRBJ1-3
v_gene: TRBV4-2
CDR3aa: CASSQDNRLDSGNTIYF

j_gene: TRBJ1-1
v_gene: TRBV7-2
CDR3aa: CASSSRGAEAFF

j_gene: TRBJ1-2
v_gene: TRBV6-1
CDR3aa: CASSARGYGYTF

j_gene: TRBJ2-3
v_gene: TRBV7-9
CDR3aa: CASSPGLRTDTQYF

j_gene: TRBJ1-2
v_gene: TRBV11-2
CDR3aa: CASSLDPGDPGYTF